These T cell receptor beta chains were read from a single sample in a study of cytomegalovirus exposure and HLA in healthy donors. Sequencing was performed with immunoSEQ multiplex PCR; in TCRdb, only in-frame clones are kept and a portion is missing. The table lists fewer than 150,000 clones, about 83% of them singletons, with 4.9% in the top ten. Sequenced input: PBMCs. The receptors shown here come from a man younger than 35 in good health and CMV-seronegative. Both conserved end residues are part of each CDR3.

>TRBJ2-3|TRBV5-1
CASSYRASTDTQYF
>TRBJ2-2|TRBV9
CASSSRGGGSGELFF
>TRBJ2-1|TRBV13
CASTGAISYNEQFF
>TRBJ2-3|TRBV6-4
CASSVGGAGSSTDTQYF
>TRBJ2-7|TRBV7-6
CASSLGRESYEQYF
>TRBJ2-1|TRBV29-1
CSVVAAGRSYNEQFF
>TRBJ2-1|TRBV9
CASSADRGPISNEQFF
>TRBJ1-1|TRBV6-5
CASSPSRDFTEAFF
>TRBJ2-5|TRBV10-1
CASSEVFGQGWEETQYF
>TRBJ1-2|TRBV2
CASPTGVGYGYTF
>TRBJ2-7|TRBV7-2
CASSLYRGGSYEQYF
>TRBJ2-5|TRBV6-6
CASSYPEETQYF
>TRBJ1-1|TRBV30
CAWSAQGNTEAFF
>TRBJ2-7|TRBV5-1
CASSDGLADEQYF
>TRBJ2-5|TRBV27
CASSPDLASETQYF
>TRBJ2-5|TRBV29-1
CSVDTEYQETQYF
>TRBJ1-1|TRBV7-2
CASSLRTGNTEAFF
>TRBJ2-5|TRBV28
CASSPGQPAETQYF
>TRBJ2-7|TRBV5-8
CASSRRKTELYEQYF
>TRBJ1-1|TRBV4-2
CASSQDNARQGGTEAFF
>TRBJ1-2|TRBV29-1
CSVEDRGTGDGYGYTF
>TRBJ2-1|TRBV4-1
CASSQVTSGRAGWQFF
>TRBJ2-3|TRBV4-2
CASSQVEVVGGSTDTQYF
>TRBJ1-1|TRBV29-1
CSVLTGAAEAFF
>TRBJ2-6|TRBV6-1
CASSEAGFGGLGANVLTF
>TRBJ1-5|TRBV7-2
CASSPGGSNQPQHF
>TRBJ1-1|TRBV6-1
CASSEVLGQGKAFF
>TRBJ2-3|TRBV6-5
CASSYTVTDTQYF
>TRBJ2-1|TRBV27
CASRTVTSSYNEQFF
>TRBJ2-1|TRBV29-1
CSVEGDAGQSSYNEQFF
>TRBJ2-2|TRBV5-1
CASSQITNTGELFF
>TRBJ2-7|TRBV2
CASSVRRQVSYEQYF
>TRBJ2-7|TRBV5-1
CASSPQPGHFSSYEQYF
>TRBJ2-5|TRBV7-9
CASSPLAVDQETQYF
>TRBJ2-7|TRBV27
CASSRPGFTHEQYF
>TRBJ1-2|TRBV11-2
CASSTIPGGTYGYTF
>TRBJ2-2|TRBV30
CAWSRTRRTGELFF
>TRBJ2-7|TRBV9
CASSVGSDSSYEQYF
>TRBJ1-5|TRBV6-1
CASSEAPRRGGSNQPQHF
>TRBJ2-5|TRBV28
CASMLQGVETQYF
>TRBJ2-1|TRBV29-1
CSVAGTSGSNEQFF
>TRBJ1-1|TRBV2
CASSWGQGNTEAFF
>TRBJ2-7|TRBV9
CASSAGSLSSYEQYF
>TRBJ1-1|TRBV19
CAISGVHTEAFF
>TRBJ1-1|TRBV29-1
CSADRGKYTEAFF
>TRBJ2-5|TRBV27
CASSFTSQETQYF
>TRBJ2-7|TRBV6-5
CASSYSREAHEQYF
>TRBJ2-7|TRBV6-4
CASIPGLAGGPNYEQYF
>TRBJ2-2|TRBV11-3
CASSRRQGIAGELFF
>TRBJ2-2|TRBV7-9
CASSFLRETNTGELFF
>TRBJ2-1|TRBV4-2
CASSLSAGGAYNEQFF
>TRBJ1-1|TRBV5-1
CASSLGQGATNTEAFF
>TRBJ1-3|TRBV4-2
CASSQDHRGISGNTIYF
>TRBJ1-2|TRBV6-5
CASSYTGEYGYTF